The 24 T cell receptor beta chains below all came from one sample that was sequenced in a study of response to subunit inactivated influenza vaccine. TCRdb passed the RT-PCR reads through MiXCR, listing each CDR3 protein once. This sample yields about 520,000 distinct CDR3 sequences, of which approximately 6.9% are seen a single time; 10% to 15% belongs to the top ten. The sample in question was PBMCs from blood, obtained about 24 months after vaccination. Every receptor here comes from a man aged 45 to 70 who received an inactivated influenza vaccine.

This clonotype has only a few counts. This chain joins TRBV4-2 and TRBJ2-7; weak D call: TRBD1 (6 bases). The CDR3 totals 16 residues. CDR1 and CDR2 from the germline V gene are LGHNA and YNFKEQ. V was trimmed by 0 bases and J by 5 bases, leaving 17 bases between them. As DNA, the CDR3 is TGTGCCAGCAGCCAAGATTTTAACAGGGAGTCACACGAGCAGTACTTC. Amino acids: CASSQDFNRESHEQYF.

This clonotype showed up just a few times. The chain employs TRBV6-5 and TRBJ1-5; no clear D. Germline V lookup: CDR1 MNHEY, CDR2 SVGAGI. Trimming pared 2 bases from V and 2 bases from J, leaving 7 bases between. The CDR3 runs 14 residues. CDR3: CASSYISGNQPQHF. CDR3 sequence (DNA): TGTGCCAGCAGTTACATCTCGGGCAATCAGCCCCAGCATTTT.

The gene calls are TRBV27 and TRBJ2-7; 7 bases match TRBD1. The V gene end was trimmed by 0 bases and the J gene end by 1 base; junction bases not matched to a gene: 3. CDR3 length: 15 residues. CDR1 MNHEY and CDR2 SMNVEV come from the germline V gene (reference sequence). DNA of the CDR3: TGTGCCAGCAGTTTATCGTCGGGACAGTCCTACGAGCAGTACTTC. Translating it yields CASSLSSGQSYEQYF.

The chain links TRBV12-3 or TRBV12-4 to TRBJ2-7, with D perhaps matching TRBD2 (6 bases). This CDR3 is built from 13 residues. The V end lost 6 bases, the J end lost 6 bases, and 15 bases lay between the germline ends. The DNA for the CDR3 is TGTGCCAGCAGCTCCCGCGCCGGGAGCGAGCAGTACTTC. It encodes CASSSRAGSEQYF.

This clonotype was detected a few times. The chain couples TRBV7-9 to TRBJ1-2; TRBD1 is a possible D gene (5 bases). V was cut by 5 bases and J by 2 bases, with 9 bases left in between. The CDR3 length is 13 residues. The germline V gene has CDR1 SEHNR and CDR2 FQNEAQ (reference sequence). The CDR3: CASSEQANYGYTF. CDR3 DNA sequence: TGTGCCAGCAGCGAACAGGCCAACTATGGCTACACCTTC.

This clonotype was detected many times. This chain joins TRBV27 and TRBJ2-7; tentative D call: TRBD2 (5 bases). The germline CDR1 and CDR2 sequences are MNHEY and SMNVEV (reference sequence). Trimming removed 0 bases at V and 6 bases at J, with 12 bases between. CDR3 length: 14 amino acids. CDR3 sequence reads: CASSLSLSGTEQYF. The CDR3 DNA is TGTGCCAGCAGTTTATCGTTGAGCGGAACCGAGCAGTACTTC.

Ten or more counts support this clonotype. The chain joins TRBV18 to TRBJ1-1; 7 nucleotides match TRBD1. The V segment lost 5 bases and the J segment 10 bases; nucleotides outside the gene matches: 16. The CDR3 is 15 residues long. Germline CDR1 is KGHSH and CDR2 is LQKENI. The CDR3 protein is CASSISTGTAPGAFF. The CDR3 DNA sequence: TGTGCCAGCTCAATCAGTACCGGGACAGCTCCAGGAGCTTTCTTT.

There are a few counts of this clonotype. This chain uses TRBV3-1 with TRBJ2-7, with unresolved D. V dropped 1 base and J dropped 2 bases, with 9 bases sitting between them. This CDR3 comprises 14 residues. Germline V gene lookup returns CDR1 LGHDT and CDR2 YNNKEL (reference sequence). DNA of the CDR3: TGTGCCAGCAGCCAAGTAGACACCACCTACGAGCAGTACTTC. The encoded protein is CASSQVDTTYEQYF.

There are a few counts of this clonotype. The chain uses TRBV6-5 and TRBJ2-3; a weak D match, TRBD2 (5 bases). V was cut by 7 bases and J by 4 bases, with 24 bases left in between. The CDR3 runs to 17 residues. Germline V gives CDR1 MNHEY, CDR2 SVGAGI. CDR3 amino acids: CASTSFLSVGNSDTQYF. For the CDR3, the DNA is TGTGCCAGCACTTCGTTCCTATCCGTCGGGAACTCAGATACGCAGTATTTT.

This clonotype was recorded a few times. V gene TRBV9 combines with J gene TRBJ2-5, with D tentatively TRBD1 or TRBD2 (6 bases each). Per germline, CDR1 SGDLS and CDR2 YYNGEE. The CDR3 consists of 14 residues. V was clipped by 4 bases and J by 5 bases, with 15 bases between them. The CDR3 here is CASSPRGQEETQYF. In nucleotides, the CDR3 is TGTGCCAGCAGCCCTCGGGGGCAGGAGGAGACCCAGTACTTC.

The chain employs TRBV28 and TRBJ1-6; TRBD1 might be the D (5 bases). CDR3 size: 13 residues. From germline, CDR1 is MDHEN and CDR2 SYDVKM. The V end lost 6 bases, the J end lost 8 bases, and 11 bases lay between the germline ends. CDR3 sequence (DNA): TGTGCCAGCAGAGATCAGGGCCATTCACCCCTCCACTTT. It translates to CASRDQGHSPLHF.

This chain joins TRBV20-1 and TRBJ2-7, with 9 bases that match TRBD1. V lost 3 bases, J lost 0 bases, and 6 bases stayed unmatched. The CDR3 consists of 15 residues. CDR1 and CDR2 (germline): DFQATT, SNEGSKA (reference sequence). The CDR3 sequence: CSASGDRVNSYEQYF. CDR3 nucleotides: TGCAGTGCTAGTGGGGACAGGGTGAACTCCTACGAGCAGTACTTC.

CDR3 bases: TGCAGCGTGAGGAGCTCCTACAATGAGCAGTTCTTC. Translated: CSVRSSYNEQFF. The chain combines TRBV29-1 with TRBJ2-1; D remains ambiguous. V shed 6 bases and J shed 0 bases, with 6 bases lying between them. Germline CDR1 reads SQVTM; CDR2 reads ANQGSEA. This CDR3 has 12 amino acids.

This clonotype was recorded at least ten times. Given the absence of the conserved phenylalanine or tryptophan at the CDR3 end, a read error is likely. It is unclear where the CDR3 begins or ends on the DNA, so no DNA is shown, and the CDR3 is as TCRdb lists it. The chain joins TRBV10-3 to TRBJ1-2; no check of the table's D call, TRBD1, against the DNA was made. The CDR3 length equals 11 residues, ends included. Germline V gene lookup returns CDR1 ENHRY and CDR2 SYGVKD. Here the CDR3 reads CAIGTGWEVSL.

At least ten counts were recorded for this clonotype. The chain combines TRBV27 with TRBJ1-5, with a weak D call TRBD1 (6 bases). Per germline, CDR1 MNHEY and CDR2 SMNVEV (reference sequence). Trimming stripped 3 bases from V and 6 bases from J, with 15 bases between. This CDR3 contains 15 residues. The CDR3 sequence is CASSLGHGKGQPQHF. The CDR3 region has the DNA TGTGCCAGCAGTTTGGGACATGGAAAAGGTCAGCCCCAGCATTTT.

The chain combines TRBV5-1 with TRBJ1-4, with D tentatively TRBD1 (5 bases). Germline V gene sequence: CDR1 SGHRS, CDR2 YFSETQ. The CDR3 covers 14 residues. The V end lost 1 base, the J end lost 7 bases, and 11 bases lay between the germline ends. The CDR3 loop is CASSLISGFEKLFF. In DNA, the CDR3 is TGCGCCAGCAGCTTGATCTCAGGGTTTGAAAAACTGTTTTTT.

The rearrangement joins TRBV15 to TRBJ2-7; D remains ambiguous. The CDR3 covers 20 residues. V lost 0 bases, J lost 5 bases, and 29 bases lay in between. Germline CDR1 LNHNV, CDR2 YYDKDF (reference sequence). The CDR3 reads CATSRDVHGSQWEVSHEQYF. In DNA, the CDR3 is TGTGCCACCAGCAGAGACGTACATGGATCACAGTGGGAAGTATCTCACGAGCAGTACTTC. Combining the CDR3 with reference TRBV15 and TRBJ2-7 gives the whole variable domain DAMVIQNPRYQVTQFGKPVTLSCSQTLNHNVMYWYQQKSSQAPKLLFHYYDKDFNNEADTPDNFQSRRPNTSFCFLDIRSPGLGDTAMYLCATSRDVHGSQWEVSHEQYFGPGTRLTVT.

This clonotype appeared a few times. This chain connects TRBV12-3 or TRBV12-4 to TRBJ1-5, with 9 bases lining up with TRBD1. The CDR3 consists of 13 residues. Trimming at V came to 8 bases and at J to 5 bases, leaving 4 bases not matched to a gene. CDR3 region: CASGTGYHQPQHF. CDR3 nucleotide sequence: TGTGCCAGCGGGACAGGGTATCATCAGCCCCAGCATTTT.

This clonotype was observed many times. The chain links TRBV5-1 to TRBJ2-5; D remains unclear. Germline-derived CDR1 and CDR2 are SGHRS and YFSETQ. CDR3 length: 14 residues. The V end lost 4 bases, the J end lost 3 bases, and 13 bases lay between the germline ends. The CDR3 DNA reads as TGCGCCAGCAGCCCCCGAATTCTGGAAGAGACCCAGTACTTC. It translates to CASSPRILEETQYF.

This clonotype has just a few counts. This sequence joins TRBV5-6 and TRBJ2-3; D may be TRBD1 or TRBD2 (6 bases each). The length of the CDR3 is 15 residues. Trimming took 3 bases from V and 3 from J, leaving 14 bases between them. In germline, CDR1 is SGHDT, CDR2 YYEEEE. In DNA form, the CDR3 reads TGTGCCAGCAGCTCAAGGAGGGGGTTGACAGATACGCAGTATTTT. Residues: CASSSRRGLTDTQYF. Filled out from reference TRBV5-6 and TRBJ2-3, the complete variable domain reads DAGVTQSPTHLIKTRGQQVTLRCSPKSGHDTVSWYQQALGQGPQFIFQYYEEEERQRGNFPDRFSGHQFPNYSSELNVNALLLGDSALYLCASSSRRGLTDTQYFGPGTRLTVL.

J is TRBJ2-5 and V is TRBV20-1; D may match TRBD1 or TRBD2 (6 bases each). V lost 5 bases, J lost 5 bases, and 12 bases lay in between. Germline CDR1 DFQATT, CDR2 SNEGSKA (reference sequence). The CDR3 sequence is 12 residues long. CDR3 in amino acids: CSAGGGWETQYF. CDR3 bases: TGCAGTGCTGGAGGGGGGTGGGAGACCCAGTACTTC.

The table lists this clonotype with a few counts. The chain is built from TRBV6-1 and TRBJ2-1; 8 bases are shared with TRBD2. Trimming took 6 bases from V and 8 from J; bases not matched to a gene: 9. The length of the CDR3 is 14 residues. CDR1 and CDR2 from the germline V gene are MNHNS and SASEGT. CDR3 DNA sequence: TGTGCCAGCAGCATCCTGGGGACTAGAGATGAGCAGTTCTTC. As protein: CASSILGTRDEQFF.

There are a few counts of this clonotype. The rearrangement uses TRBV20-1 and TRBJ2-2; D remains ambiguous. The germline V and J ends were trimmed by 3 bases and 4 bases, with 9 bases remaining between them. The CDR3 runs to 13 residues. CDR1 DFQATT and CDR2 SNEGSKA come from the germline V gene (reference sequence). For the CDR3, the DNA is TGCAGTGCTAGGACCGTGGGCACCGGGGAGCTGTTTTTT. It specifies CSARTVGTGELFF.

This clonotype was seen more than once but under ten times. In DNA, the CDR3 is TGTGCCAGTAGTATAAAGCGGTTACCCACCTACGAGCAGTACTTC. Residues: CASSIKRLPTYEQYF. This chain connects TRBV19 to TRBJ2-7, with D tentatively TRBD2 (5 bases). The length of the CDR3 is 15 residues. Between the trimmed V and J ends, which lost 2 bases and 2 bases, there was a span of 13 bases. Germline V gene data show CDR1 as LNHDA and CDR2 as SQIVND (reference sequence).